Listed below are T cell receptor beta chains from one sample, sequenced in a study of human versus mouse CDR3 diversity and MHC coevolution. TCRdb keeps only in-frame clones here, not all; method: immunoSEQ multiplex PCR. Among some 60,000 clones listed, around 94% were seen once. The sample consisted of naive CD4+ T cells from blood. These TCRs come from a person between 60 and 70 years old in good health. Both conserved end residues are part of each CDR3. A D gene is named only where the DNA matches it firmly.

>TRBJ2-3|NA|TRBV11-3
TGTGCCAGCAGCTTAGGGCAGATACCAGATACGCAGTATTTT
CASSLGQIPDTQYF
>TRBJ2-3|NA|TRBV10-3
TGTGCCACCCGACAGGCGGATACGCAGTATTTT
CATRQADTQYF
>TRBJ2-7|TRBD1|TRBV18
TGTGCCAGCTCACCGGGACAGGGGGCCTCCTACGAGCAGTACTTC
CASSPGQGASYEQYF
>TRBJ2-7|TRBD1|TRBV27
TGTGCCAGCAGTTTAAGGTTTAATTCGCCGGGACAGGGCTCCTACGAGCAGTACTTC
CASSLRFNSPGQGSYEQYF
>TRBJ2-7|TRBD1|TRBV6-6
TGTGCCAGCACCCCGGACAGGGGACCTATAGACGAGCAGTACTTC
CASTPDRGPIDEQYF
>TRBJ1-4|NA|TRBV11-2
TGTGCCAGCGCTCAGGGCCTGAATGAAAAACTGTTTTTT
CASAQGLNEKLFF
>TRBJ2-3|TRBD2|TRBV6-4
TGTGCCAGCAGTGAACTAGCGGGAGGAGGCACAGATACGCAGTATTTT
CASSELAGGGTDTQYF
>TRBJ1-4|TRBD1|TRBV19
TGTGCCAGTACCGGGACAGGGAGAGAAAAACTGTTTTTT
CASTGTGREKLFF
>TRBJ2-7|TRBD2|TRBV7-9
TGTGCCAGCAGCTTTCCGGGACTAGCGGGAGACCTCGAGCAGTACTTC
CASSFPGLAGDLEQYF
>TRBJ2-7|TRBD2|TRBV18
TGTGCCAGCTCCCTTACCTCCTCACTAGCGGGAGAGACCTACGAGCAGTACTTC
CASSLTSSLAGETYEQYF
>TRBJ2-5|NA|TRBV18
TGTGCCAGCTCACCAATGGTAGCGGTGGAGAGGGAGACCCAGTACTTC
CASSPMVAVERETQYF
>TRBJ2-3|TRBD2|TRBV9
TGTGCCAGCAGCGTAGCCGCTAGCGGGGGGAGGGATACGCAGTATTTT
CASSVAASGGRDTQYF
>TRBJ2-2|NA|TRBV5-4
TGTGCCAGCAGCTTGGCACAGGGTCTTGCCGGGGAGCTGTTTTTT
CASSLAQGLAGELFF